This TCR beta chain stems from a study of molecular identifiers for immune sequencing clone quantification listed by TCRdb under 2018. For the wider study: For a replicate experiment, the RNA from either approximately 20,000 or 98,000 naive CD8 T cells was divided into five aliquots, and four of those aliquots went on to sequencing. This methods study benchmarked molecular-identifier clustering-based TCR repertoire sequencing (MIDCIRS) and TCR RNA copy counting, using CD8 T cells to do so.

The library relied on PCR. Sequenced using an Illumina HiSeq 4000. Bulk TCR libraries were generated as previously described, with the TCR primers listed in Table S5 used. The Qiagen AllPrep DNA/RNA kit was used to purify total RNA. Before analysis, reads from multiple sequencing runs of the same library were pooled. On the study's bioinformatics: Reads were retained only if the reads had an exact TCR constant sequence, and the retained reads were trimmed to 150 nt and grouped according to their 12-nt molecular barcodes. Reads within each barcode group were sub-clustered using a 15% Levenshtein threshold, and quality-weighted consensus sequences were constructed for each RNA molecule. Non-functional sequences were removed, as were lower-count sequences one edit away from another. On the basis of fitting two negative binomial distributions, barcode sub-clusters with fewer than 20% of the maximum read count were discarded. TCRdb trimmed public reads at Q25 via fastp, called clones via MiXCR and kept in-frame beta chains. When rows share a CDR3 protein, they turn into one entry using the most common DNA and genes. It is TCRdb's table, rather than the study itself, that gives the V and J calls and clone size. In this sample the table shows tens of thousands of distinct CDR3 sequences, approximately 17% of which occur a single time. The top ten clonotypes cover about 0.99% of the sample.

Findings and caveats that apply to the study as a whole: When barcode sub-clustering was omitted, TCR diversity was inflated by chimeric consensus sequences, with chimeras reaching as high as 47%. The sizes of highly expanded clones could end up underestimated when identical TCR molecules share a barcode. In CMV-specific effector cells, clones with more than 20 RNA copies accounted for over 99% of molecules, whereas in naive cells such clones accounted for under 1%. Even against a background of one million naive CD8 T cells, spiked-in Jurkat TCR RNA amounting to a single cell's worth was reported to be detectable. The naive libraries included spiked-in Jurkat TCR RNA (roughly nine copies' worth), and this RNA is not part of the donor repertoire. Roughly 2.8 recovered TCR RNA copies per cell were obtained by modeling, versus around 9.8 by digital PCR, implying a capture efficiency of 30% to 35%.

Libraries of naive CD8 T cells were generated from about 21,000 to 970,000 sorted cells, with 10%, 30% or 50% of the purified RNA used. Naive CD8 T cells were FACS-sorted as CD8+CD4-CCR7+CD45RA+ on a BD FACSAria II into RLT Plus buffer. To test detection sensitivity, Jurkat RNA equivalent to more than eight TCR copies was spiked into samples of about 19,000-1,000,000 naive CD8 T cells. CD8 T cells were enriched using RosetteSep CD8+ T Cell Enrichment Cocktail and Ficoll-Paque, and the enriched cells then underwent ACK red cell lysis. Trimming leaves V shorter by 6 bases and J shorter by 6 bases, with the junction holding 11 bases beyond the gene matches. The CDR3 has 18 amino acids, counting the end cysteine and phenylalanine. The kept DNA is CDR3 alone, 54 bases in frame from the first base. According to the germline V gene, CDR1 reads SGDLS and CDR2 reads YYNGEE. This clonotype was observed a single time. Its target antigen remains unknown. No base qualities exist here, and no much larger clone lies one base off it. Support from one read is weak.

The chain joins TRBV9 to TRBJ2-2; 16 bases in the junction line up with TRBD2. The sequence was collected from a human donor in good health. Some libraries in this study had Jurkat cell RNA spiked in. Material: naive CD8+ T cells from blood, with Jurkat cell RNA spiked in. The cell subset or site label for this specimen denotes: FACS-sorted CD8+CD4-CCR7+CD45RA+ naive T cells. CDR3 protein: CASTAPPGTSGRAGELFF. DNA sequence: TGTGCCAGCACCGCCCCCCCTGGGACTAGCGGGAGGGCCGGGGAGCTGTTTTTT.